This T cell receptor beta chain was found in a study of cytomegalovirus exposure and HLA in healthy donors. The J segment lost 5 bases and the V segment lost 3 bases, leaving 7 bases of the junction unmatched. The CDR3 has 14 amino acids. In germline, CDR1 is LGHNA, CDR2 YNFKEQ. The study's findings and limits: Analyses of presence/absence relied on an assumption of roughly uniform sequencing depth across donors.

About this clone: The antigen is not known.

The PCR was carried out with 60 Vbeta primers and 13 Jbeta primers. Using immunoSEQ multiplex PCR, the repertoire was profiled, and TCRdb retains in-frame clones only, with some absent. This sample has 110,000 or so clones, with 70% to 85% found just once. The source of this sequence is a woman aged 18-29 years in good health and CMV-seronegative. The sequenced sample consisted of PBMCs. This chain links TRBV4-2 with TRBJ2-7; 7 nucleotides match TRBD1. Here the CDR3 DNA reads TGTGCCAGCAGCCAGCGGACAGGTGGCGACGAGCAGTACTTC. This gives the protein CASSQRTGGDEQYF.